This is a list of T cell receptor beta chains from one sample in a study of blood T cell repertoires in COVID-19. Assay: immunoSEQ multiplex PCR; the TCRdb copy retains only in-frame clones and omits some. The sample includes over 25,000 clones, roughly 94% seen only once; the top ten take around 2.2%. The sequenced sample consisted of peripheral blood. All receptors come from a man between 50 and 59 years old with active COVID-19. Both conserved end residues are part of each CDR3. Fields, in order: J gene, D gene, V gene, clone size, CDR3 protein, CDR3 DNA. D genes are given only for firm matches. The size field is filled for only some rows; it gives once, few, many or a size class.

TRBJ2-1 TRBD2 TRBV5-4 - CASSTSGSHRMRQFF TGTGCCAGCAGCACTAGCGGGAGTCACCGAATGAGGCAGTTCTTC
TRBJ1-1 - TRBV6-1 - CASSEDVFVEAFF TGTGCCAGCAGTGAAGATGTTTTCGTTGAAGCTTTCTTT
TRBJ2-7 TRBD1 TRBV24-1 - CATSDPQGAVYEQYF TGTGCCACCAGTGATCCGCAGGGGGCCGTATACGAGCAGTACTTC
TRBJ2-1 - TRBV5-1 - CASSLGSSANYNEQFF TGCGCCAGCAGCTTGGGATCTAGCGCCAACTACAATGAGCAGTTCTTC
TRBJ2-3 - TRBV7-3 - CASSLGLGTDTQYF TGTGCCAGCAGCTTAGGGCTTGGCACAGATACGCAGTATTTT
TRBJ2-1 - TRBV24-1 - CATSDSRGSSYNEQFF TGTGCCACCAGTGACTCCCGGGGTAGCTCCTACAATGAGCAGTTCTTC
TRBJ1-2 TRBD1 TRBV6-5 - CASGNRGSIYGYTF TGTGCCAGTGGGAACAGGGGTAGCATTTATGGCTACACCTTC
TRBJ2-3 - TRBV11-2 - CASSLGAGVRTDTQYF TGTGCCAGCAGCTTAGGTGCCGGGGTGAGGACAGATACGCAGTATTTT
TRBJ2-3 - TRBV7-3 few CASSPNQANTQYF TGTGCCAGCAGCCCGAACCAGGCGAATACGCAGTATTTT
TRBJ1-2 - TRBV2 - CASSGTAYGYTF TGTGCCAGCAGTGGGACAGCCTATGGCTACACCTTC
TRBJ1-1 - TRBV7-9 - CASSPRAGLNTEAFF TGTGCCAGCAGCCCAAGGGCAGGGCTGAACACTGAAGCTTTCTTT
TRBJ2-7 - TRBV6-6 - CASSYSEQGREQYF TGTGCCAGCAGTTACTCGGAACAGGGTCGCGAGCAGTACTTC
TRBJ2-3 TRBD2 TRBV10-2 - CASRAGVNTDTQYF TGCGCCAGCAGAGCGGGGGTTAACACAGATACGCAGTATTTT
TRBJ1-6 TRBD1 TRBV3-1/TRBV3-2 - CASSETGVRGSPLHF TGTGCCAGCAGTGAGACAGGGGTACGGGGATCACCCCTCCACTTT
TRBJ2-1 - TRBV15 - CATSTVEVPNEQFF TGTGCCACCAGCACCGTCGAGGTCCCCAATGAGCAGTTCTTC
TRBJ1-6 TRBD1 TRBV5-1 - CASSVRQGYSPLHF TGCGCCAGCAGCGTTAGACAGGGGTATTCACCCCTCCACTTT
TRBJ2-7 TRBD1 TRBV5-8 - CASSTGQVSREQYF TGTGCCAGCAGTACCGGACAGGTGTCTCGCGAGCAGTACTTC
TRBJ1-3 - TRBV6-5 - CASIQRASGNTIYF TGTGCCAGCATCCAGCGAGCGTCTGGAAACACCATATATTTT
TRBJ2-3 TRBD2 TRBV28 - CASSFSGRLTDTQYF TGTGCCAGCAGCTTTAGCGGGAGACTCACAGATACGCAGTATTTT
TRBJ2-2 - TRBV12-3/TRBV12-4 once CASSPLRELFF TGTGCCAGCAGCCCCTTAAGGGAGCTGTTTTTT
TRBJ1-6 - TRBV9 - CASSADTTVATLHF TGTGCCAGCAGCGCTGACACGACAGTCGCCACCCTCCACTTT
TRBJ1-1 - TRBV18 - CASSPGLSEEAFF TGTGCCAGCTCACCGGGTCTGTCGGAGGAAGCTTTCTTT
TRBJ1-6 TRBD1 TRBV6-1 - CASSEALRDRGLPLHF TGTGCCAGCAGTGAAGCTCTCCGGGACAGGGGGCTACCCCTCCACTTT
TRBJ2-1 TRBD2 TRBV2 once CASIRSGGAEQFF TGTGCCAGCATCAGGAGCGGGGGGGCGGAGCAGTTCTTC
TRBJ2-5 - TRBV10-1 once CASSESVAETQYF TGCGCCAGCAGTGAGTCGGTAGCCGAGACCCAGTACTTC
TRBJ2-1 - TRBV7-8 - CASNWGPTESYNEQFF TGTGCCAGCAACTGGGGCCCGACCGAGTCCTACAATGAGCAGTTCTTC
TRBJ2-1 TRBD2 TRBV3-1/TRBV3-2 - CASSHPTGTSGGAMANEQFF TGTGCCAGCAGCCACCCGACCGGGACTAGCGGGGGGGCCATGGCCAATGAGCAGTTCTTC
TRBJ2-1 TRBD1 TRBV6-5 - CASRSGTGLYNEQFF TGTGCCAGCAGATCCGGGACAGGGCTCTACAATGAGCAGTTCTTC
TRBJ1-3 TRBD1 TRBV7-6 - CASSLTGLDGNTIYF TGTGCCAGCAGCTTGACAGGGTTGGACGGAAACACCATATATTTT
TRBJ2-7 TRBD1 TRBV6-6 few CASSYPMTGILYEQYF TGTGCCAGCAGTTACCCTATGACAGGGATTCTATACGAGCAGTACTTC
TRBJ1-4 - TRBV5-6 - CASSLYDRREKLFF TGTGCCAGCAGCTTGTACGACCGGAGGGAAAAACTGTTTTTT
TRBJ2-3 TRBD2 TRBV4-1 once CASSQGTSGPPGTDTQYF TGCGCCAGCAGCCAAGGGACTAGCGGACCACCGGGCACAGATACGCAGTATTTT
TRBJ2-7 TRBD1 TRBV5-4 - CASSSGTGGDEQYF TGTGCCAGCAGCTCAGGGACAGGGGGAGACGAGCAGTACTTC
TRBJ1-5 - TRBV19 - CASTWGRGNQPQHF TGTGCCAGTACCTGGGGCAGGGGCAATCAGCCCCAGCATTTT
TRBJ1-1 - TRBV9 - CASSVDGRRAGTEAFF TGTGCCAGCAGCGTAGATGGGCGCAGGGCTGGCACTGAAGCTTTCTTT
TRBJ2-3 TRBD2 TRBV10-1 few CASSEPGLAGRTDTQYF TGCGCCAGCAGTGAACCGGGACTAGCGGGAAGGACAGATACGCAGTATTTT
TRBJ2-2 - TRBV18 - CASSPPSQANTGELFF TGTGCCAGCTCACCACCGAGCCAGGCGAACACCGGGGAGCTGTTTTTT
TRBJ2-3 TRBD2 TRBV18 - CASSPMGGSSDTQYF TGTGCCAGCTCACCAATGGGGGGGAGTTCAGATACGCAGTATTTT
TRBJ2-2 TRBD2 TRBV6-6 - CASSLSGRAGATGELFF TGTGCCAGCAGTCTTAGCGGGAGGGCCGGTGCTACCGGGGAGCTGTTTTTT
TRBJ1-2 TRBD1 TRBV4-1 - CASSQVLSRQGRGYGYTF TGCGCCAGCAGCCAAGTTTTGTCGAGACAGGGAAGGGGCTATGGCTACACCTTC
TRBJ2-7 - TRBV20-1 once CSASARRLGYEQYF TGCAGTGCTAGTGCTCGGCGGCTCGGTTACGAGCAGTACTTC
TRBJ1-1 - TRBV5-1 - CASSLVGAMNTEAFF TGCGCCAGCAGCTTGGTGGGGGCTATGAACACTGAAGCTTTCTTT
TRBJ2-5 TRBD2 TRBV6-2/TRBV6-3 - CASSYWAGGRFQETQYF TGTGCCAGCAGTTACTGGGCGGGGGGTAGATTCCAAGAGACCCAGTACTTC